This entry lists 19 T cell receptor beta chains sequenced from one sample in a study of yellow fever vaccine responses in identical twins. MiXCR was run by TCRdb on the RT-PCR reads, yielding one entry per CDR3 protein. The sample has 700 to 850 distinct CDR3 sequences; roughly 93% are singletons. Sequenced material: T cells from blood (PBMCs), unsorted or a sorted subset (not recorded which), taken before or after yellow fever vaccination (not recorded which). These receptors all come from a woman aged 18-35 years who received the yellow fever vaccine.

V is TRBV11-2 and J is TRBJ2-7; D is ambiguous. Looked up from germline, CDR1 is SGHAT and CDR2 is FQNNGV. V lost 1 base, J lost 0 bases, and 13 bases lay in between. This CDR3 is 16 amino acids long. The DNA of the CDR3 is TGTGCCAGCAGCTTAGTTTTTGCGGAGATCTCCTACGAGCAGTACTTC. Translation gives CASSLVFAEISYEQYF.

The CDR3 sequence: CASSVRDRDYEQYF. Here the CDR3 DNA reads TGTGCCAGCAGCGTCCGGGACAGGGACTACGAGCAGTACTTC. The gene calls are TRBV7-2 and TRBJ2-7; TRBD1 matches 9 bases. The CDR3 consists of 14 residues. Germline-derived CDR1 and CDR2 are SGHTA and FQGNSA. J gave up 3 bases and V 5 bases, and 5 bases lay outside the gene matches. The variable domain in full, with the rest retrieved from reference TRBV7-2 and TRBJ2-7, is GAGVSQSPSNKVTEKGKDVELRCDPISGHTALYWYRQSLGQGLEFLIYFQGNSAPDKSGLPSDRFSAERTGGSVSTLTIQRTQQEDSAVYLCASSVRDRDYEQYFGPGTRLTVT.

V usage is TRBV3-1 and J usage is TRBJ2-7, with D unclear. Germline loops: CDR1 LGHDT, CDR2 YNNKEL (reference sequence). This CDR3 comprises 13 residues. Trimming took 6 bases from V and 6 from J, leaving 15 bases between them. In nucleotides, the CDR3 is TGTGCCAGCAGGGACCTAGAGTATAGCGAGCAGTACTTC. The encoded protein is CASRDLEYSEQYF.

V gene TRBV10-1 combines with J gene TRBJ1-5; TRBD1 matches at 9 bases. Germline V gene lookup returns CDR1 WNHNN and CDR2 SYGVQD (reference sequence). This CDR3 is 18 amino acids long. V dropped 8 bases and J dropped 2; count of bases not matched to a gene: 16. DNA of the CDR3: TGCGCCAGCCGCGTTGAGGCGCCGGACAGGGGCGGCAATCAGCCCCAGCATTTT. Protein: CASRVEAPDRGGNQPQHF.

The V gene is TRBV3-1, the J gene TRBJ2-1; maybe TRBD1 (6 bases). Germline V CDR1 and CDR2: LGHDT, YNNKEL (reference sequence). The ends were cut back, 7 bases at V and 5 bases at J, with 15 bases in the middle. The CDR3 spans 14 residues. The CDR3 here is CASTPSAGDNEQFF. The CDR3 bases are TGTGCCAGCACCCCCTCGGCAGGGGACAATGAGCAGTTCTTC.

The rearrangement joins TRBV5-4 to TRBJ2-3; D may be TRBD1 (6 bases). Germline CDR1 is SGHNT and CDR2 is YYREEE (reference sequence). V gave up 0 bases and J gave up 0 bases, with 8 bases separating them. The CDR3 consists of 15 residues. This chain's CDR3 is CASSLGQGSTDTQYF. The CDR3 nucleotides read TGTGCCAGCAGCTTGGGGCAGGGGAGCACAGATACGCAGTATTTT. Full variable domain (missing parts from reference TRBV5-4 and TRBJ2-3): ETGVTQSPTHLIKTRGQQVTLRCSSQSGHNTVSWYQQALGQGPQFIFQYYREEENGRGNFPPRFSGLQFPNYSSELNVNALELDDSALYLCASSLGQGSTDTQYFGPGTRLTVL.

This clonotype was counted once. The chain employs TRBV11-2 and TRBJ2-2; D remains unclear. V was pared by 1 base and J by 3 bases, with 18 bases between. Germline V gives CDR1 SGHAT, CDR2 FQNNGV. The CDR3 is 18 residues long. As DNA, the CDR3 is TGTGCCAGCAGCTTAGTAGCAGCCGGGCTACGGTACACCGGGGAGCTGTTTTTT. Protein: CASSLVAAGLRYTGELFF.

V is TRBV11-2 and J is TRBJ2-7, with TRBD2 identical over 12 bases. The CDR3 contains 15 residues. After removal of 5 bases from V and 6 bases from J, the junction contained 8 bases not matched to a gene. Germline CDR1 and CDR2: SGHAT and FQNNGV. The chain's CDR3 is CASSTTRLAGVEQYF. CDR3 in DNA: TGTGCCAGCAGCACTACCCGACTAGCGGGAGTCGAGCAGTACTTC.

The chain recombines TRBV15 with TRBJ1-2; the match to TRBD1 covers 7 bases. Germline V lookup: CDR1 LNHNV, CDR2 YYDKDF (reference sequence). This CDR3 has 14 residues. The V gene end was trimmed by 1 base and the J gene end by 4 bases; junction bases not matched to a gene: 3. Here the CDR3 reads CATSRGQGGYGYTF. The CDR3 DNA reads as TGTGCCACCAGCAGAGGACAGGGAGGCTATGGCTACACCTTC.

V and J are TRBV2 and TRBJ2-7; tentatively, D is TRBD1 (6 bases). Trimming cost V 6 bases and J 0 bases, with 6 bases left between them. The CDR3 length is 12 residues. Germline V gene sequence: CDR1 SNHLY, CDR2 FYNNEI. Here the CDR3 DNA reads TGTGCCAGCAGGGACAGCTCCTACGAGCAGTACTTC. Amino acids: CASRDSSYEQYF.

The CDR3 region is CAISGGEGGTEAFF. For the CDR3, the DNA is TGTGCCATCAGTGGGGGGGAGGGAGGCACTGAAGCTTTCTTT. The chain recombines TRBV10-3 with TRBJ1-1; D possibly corresponds to TRBD1 (5 bases). The CDR3 loop spans 14 amino acids. Trimming left V 4 bases short and J 4 bases short, with 13 bases between. CDR1 and CDR2 (germline): ENHRY, SYGVKD.

This chain links TRBV6-1 with TRBJ1-1; 7 nucleotides agree with TRBD1. This CDR3 contains 14 residues. V lost 6 bases to trimming and J lost 4 bases; unmatched junction nucleotides: 8. The germline V gene has CDR1 MNHNS and CDR2 SASEGT. This chain's CDR3 is CASRVPGQSTEAFF. CDR3 bases: TGTGCCAGCAGAGTTCCGGGACAGAGCACTGAAGCTTTCTTT.

The chain has TRBV11-3 and TRBJ2-1, with D tentatively TRBD1 (5 bases). CDR1 and CDR2 from the germline V gene are SGHNT and YENEEA. V was pared by 1 base and J by 0 bases, with 10 bases between. This CDR3 region has 16 residues. The DNA for the CDR3 is TGTGCCAGCAGCTTAGGGGGCACGAGCTCCTACAATGAGCAGTTCTTC. Protein: CASSLGGTSSYNEQFF.

CDR3 DNA sequence: TGTGCCAGCAGTTCCCCTCCCCCAGATACGCAGTATTTT. Translated, it gives CASSSPPPDTQYF. This chain joins TRBV11-3 and TRBJ2-3; D gene uncertain. The CDR3 loop spans 13 amino acids. V shed 6 bases and J shed 4 bases, with 11 bases lying between them. CDR1 is SGHNT, CDR2 YENEEA, per germline.

Only one count was recorded for this clonotype. The CDR3 is CASRSPRKGYNEQFF. In nucleotides, the CDR3 is TGTGCCAGCAGAAGCCCCCGGAAGGGCTACAATGAGCAGTTCTTC. J is TRBJ2-1 and V is TRBV12-3 or TRBV12-4, with D unclear. V lost 6 bases, J lost 3 bases, and 15 bases lay in between. This CDR3 is built from 15 residues.

This clonotype was detected a few times. The chain carries TRBV11-3 and TRBJ2-3, with a tentative D call TRBD2 (6 bases). V lost 5 bases, J lost 3 bases, and 12 bases lay in between. Germline V gives CDR1 SGHNT, CDR2 YENEEA. The CDR3 runs to 14 residues. The CDR3 protein is CASSLTSGTDTQYF. CDR3 nucleotides: TGTGCCAGCAGCCTGACTAGTGGGACAGATACGCAGTATTTT.

The chain recombines TRBV4-3 with TRBJ2-2, with 10 nucleotides matching TRBD1. Looked up from germline, CDR1 is LGHNA and CDR2 is YSLEER. This CDR3 has 15 amino acids. With V trimmed by 0 bases and J by 7 bases, 2 bases remained unmatched. As DNA, the CDR3 is TGCGCCAGCAGCCAAGAGGGACAGGGGCACGGGGAGCTGTTTTTT. This gives the protein CASSQEGQGHGELFF.

V gene TRBV28 combines with J gene TRBJ2-7; D call uncertain. The CDR3 runs to 13 residues. Germline V gives CDR1 MDHEN, CDR2 SYDVKM. V lost 11 bases, J lost 0 bases, and 14 bases lay in between. The CDR3 is CAATGRYSYEQYF. CDR3 nucleotide sequence: TGTGCCGCCACCGGACGGTACTCCTACGAGCAGTACTTC.

The chain links TRBV18 to TRBJ1-2; D is uncertain. The germline V and J ends were trimmed by 6 bases and 2 bases, with 13 bases remaining between them. CDR1 and CDR2 from the germline V gene are KGHSH and LQKENI. The CDR3 totals 14 residues. The CDR3 reads CASSMVGTNYGYTF. CDR3 nucleotide sequence: TGTGCCAGCTCGATGGTCGGAACGAACTATGGCTACACCTTC.